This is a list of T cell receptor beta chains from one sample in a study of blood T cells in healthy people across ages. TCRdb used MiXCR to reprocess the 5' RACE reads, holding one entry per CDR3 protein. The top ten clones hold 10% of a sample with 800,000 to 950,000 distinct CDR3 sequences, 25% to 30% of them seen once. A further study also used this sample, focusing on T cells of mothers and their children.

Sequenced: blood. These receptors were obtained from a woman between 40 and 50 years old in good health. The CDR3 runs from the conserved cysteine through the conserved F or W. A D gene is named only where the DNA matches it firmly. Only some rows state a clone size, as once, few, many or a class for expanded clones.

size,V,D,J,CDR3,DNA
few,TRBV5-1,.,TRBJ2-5,CASSLEGRNPIWETQYF,TGCGCCAGCAGCTTGGAAGGCCGAAACCCGATTTGGGAGACCCAGTACTTC
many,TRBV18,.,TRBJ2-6,CASSPIATDYPSLLTF,TGTGCCAGCTCACCAATCGCGACAGACTACCCATCTCTTCTGACTTTC
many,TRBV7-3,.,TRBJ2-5,CASSPEQGWQTQYF,TGTGCCAGCAGCCCTGAACAGGGTTGGCAGACCCAGTACTTC
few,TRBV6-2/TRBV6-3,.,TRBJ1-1,CASSYSPGDPEAFF,TGTGCCAGCAGTTATAGCCCCGGGGATCCTGAAGCTTTCTTT
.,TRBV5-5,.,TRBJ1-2,CASSSSGESYGYTF,TGTGCCAGCAGCTCTTCGGGGGAAAGCTATGGCTACACCTTC
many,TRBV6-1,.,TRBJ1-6,CASMGSSSYNSPLHF,TGTGCCAGCATGGGGTCGAGCTCCTATAATTCACCCCTCCACTTT
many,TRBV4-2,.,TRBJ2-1,CASSQDFSRFNEQFF,TGTGCCAGCAGCCAAGATTTCTCTAGGTTCAATGAGCAGTTCTTC
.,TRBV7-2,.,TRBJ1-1,CASSLVRPNTEAFF,TGTGCCAGCAGCTTAGTTCGCCCCAACACTGAAGCTTTCTTT
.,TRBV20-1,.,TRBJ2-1,CSASGHQSYNEQFF,TGCAGTGCTAGTGGCCATCAATCCTACAATGAGCAGTTCTTC
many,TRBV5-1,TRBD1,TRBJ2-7,CASSSSGQASSYEQYF,TGCGCCAGCAGTTCATCGGGACAGGCGTCATCCTACGAGCAGTACTTC
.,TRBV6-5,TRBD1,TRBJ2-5,CASSRQGALKETQYF,TGTGCCAGCAGTAGGCAGGGGGCCCTTAAAGAGACCCAGTACTTC
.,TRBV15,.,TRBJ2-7,CATSRDQAAYNEQYF,TGTGCCACCAGCAGAGATCAGGCAGCCTACAATGAGCAGTACTTC
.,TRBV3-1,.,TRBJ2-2,CASSPRPSTENTGELFF,TGTGCCAGCAGCCCGCGACCGTCGACGGAGAACACCGGGGAGCTGTTTTTT
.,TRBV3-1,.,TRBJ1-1,CASSQVLGTEAFF,TGTGCCAGCAGCCAAGTGCTCGGGACTGAAGCTTTCTTT
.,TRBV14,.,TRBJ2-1,CASSQVYSETQFF,TGTGCCAGCAGCCAAGTTTATTCAGAGACCCAGTTCTTC
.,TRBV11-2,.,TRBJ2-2,CASSYQGTTNTGELFF,TGTGCCAGCAGCTACCAAGGGACCACGAACACCGGGGAGCTGTTTTTT
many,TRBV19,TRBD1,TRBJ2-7,CASSTSGTGKGYEQYF,TGTGCCAGTAGTACCTCCGGGACAGGGAAGGGGTACGAGCAGTACTTC
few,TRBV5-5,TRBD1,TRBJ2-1,CASSVLTGGGSYNEQFF,TGTGCCAGCAGCGTATTGACAGGGGGCGGTAGCTACAATGAGCAGTTCTTC
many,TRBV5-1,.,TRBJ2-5,CASSFDGSPGEQYF,TGCGCCAGCAGCTTTGACGGATCCCCCGGGGAGCAGTACTTC
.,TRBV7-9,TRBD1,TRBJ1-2,CASSLDGQANYGYTF,TGTGCCAGCAGCTTAGATGGACAGGCTAACTATGGCTACACCTTC
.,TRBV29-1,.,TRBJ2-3,CSVEPGGFTGTQYF,TGCAGCGTTGAACCCGGGGGCTTCACAGGTACGCAGTATTTT
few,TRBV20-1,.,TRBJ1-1,CSARLVGTEAFF,TGCAGTGCTAGGCTCGTTGGCACTGAAGCTTTCTTT
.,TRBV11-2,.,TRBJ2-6,CASTSPTGLSEANVLTF,TGTGCCAGCACCTCTCCCACAGGGCTCTCTGAGGCCAACGTCCTGACTTTC
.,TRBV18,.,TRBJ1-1,CASSPPGSPGAEAFF,TGTGCCAGCTCACCACCTGGTTCACCGGGGGCTGAAGCTTTCTTT
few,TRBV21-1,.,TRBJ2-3,CASSLKLGGSCTDTQYF,TGTGCCAGCAGCTTAAAGTTGGGAGGGTCCTGCACAGATACGCAGTATTTT
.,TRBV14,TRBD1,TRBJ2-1,CASGGQGAGYYEQFF,TGTGCCAGCGGGGGACAGGGGGCAGGCTACTACGAGCAGTTCTTC
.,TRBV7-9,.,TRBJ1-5,CARSRGNQPQHF,TGTGCCAGGTCCAGGGGCAATCAGCCCCAGCATTTT
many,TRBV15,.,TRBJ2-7,CATSRATAAYEQYF,TGTGCCACCAGCAGAGCAACTGCCGCCTACGAGCAGTACTTC
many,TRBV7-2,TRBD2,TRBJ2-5,CASSLQRGGLETQYF,TGTGCCAGCAGCTTGCAGCGGGGGGGTTTGGAGACCCAGTACTTC
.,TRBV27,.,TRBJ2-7,CASSFTETDSYEQYF,TGTGCCAGCAGTTTTACGGAAACTGACTCCTACGAGCAGTACTTC
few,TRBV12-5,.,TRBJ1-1,CASGLVLGGSTEAFF,TGTGCTAGTGGTTTGGTACTGGGAGGTAGCACTGAAGCTTTCTTT
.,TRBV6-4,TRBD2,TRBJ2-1,CASSSTSGKGNEQFF,TGTGCCAGCAGTTCCACTAGCGGGAAAGGCAATGAGCAGTTCTTC
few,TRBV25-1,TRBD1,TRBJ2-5,CASSEGTGGRKTQYF,TGTGCCAGCAGTGAGGGGACAGGGGGTCGTAAGACCCAGTACTTC
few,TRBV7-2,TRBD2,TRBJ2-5,CASSPPGLARAGHEQYF,TGTGCCAGCAGCCCCCCGGGACTAGCGCGGGCCGGCCATGAGCAGTACTTC
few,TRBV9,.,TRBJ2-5,CASSVALDQETQYF,TGTGCCAGCAGCGTAGCTTTGGATCAAGAGACCCAGTACTTC
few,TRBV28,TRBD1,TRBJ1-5,CASSATGARNQPQHF,TGTGCCAGCAGTGCGACAGGGGCACGCAATCAGCCCCAGCATTTT
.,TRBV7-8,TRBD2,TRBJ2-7,CASSSHGGSEQYF,TGTGCCAGCAGCTCCCACGGGGGGTCCGAGCAGTACTTC
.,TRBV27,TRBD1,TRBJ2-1,CASSAMDRDRQFF,TGTGCCAGCAGCGCCATGGATCGGGACAGACAGTTCTTC
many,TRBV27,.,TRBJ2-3,CASSSNPEGDTQYF,TGTGCCAGCAGTTCAAACCCCGAGGGAGATACGCAGTATTTT
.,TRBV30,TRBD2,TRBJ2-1,CAWSVLGSGAYNEQFF,TGTGCCTGGAGTGTACTGGGTAGCGGGGCCTACAATGAGCAGTTCTTC
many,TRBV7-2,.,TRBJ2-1,CASSLAVAVSYNEQFF,TGTGCCAGCAGCTTAGCTGTCGCCGTCTCCTACAATGAGCAGTTCTTC
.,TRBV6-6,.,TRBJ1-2,CASSYLSGNNYGYTF,TGTGCCAGCAGTTACTTGTCGGGCAACAACTATGGCTACACCTTC
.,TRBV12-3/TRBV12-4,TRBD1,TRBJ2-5,CASSPGTGLSGTQYF,TGTGCCAGCAGTCCCGGGACAGGGCTTTCAGGGACCCAGTACTTC
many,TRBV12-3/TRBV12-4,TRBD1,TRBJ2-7,CASTRQGNKGEQYF,TGTGCCAGCACACGACAGGGGAATAAGGGGGAGCAGTACTTC
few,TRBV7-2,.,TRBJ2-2,CASSLAENTGELFF,TGTGCCAGCAGCTTAGCGGAGAACACCGGGGAGCTGTTTTTT
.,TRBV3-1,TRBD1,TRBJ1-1,CASSERDSPNTEAFF,TGTGCCAGCAGCGAAAGGGACAGCCCGAACACTGAAGCTTTCTTT
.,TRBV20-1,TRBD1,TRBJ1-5,CSARDATGSVRSNQPQHF,TGCAGTGCTAGAGATGCGACAGGGAGTGTTCGTAGCAATCAGCCCCAGCATTTT
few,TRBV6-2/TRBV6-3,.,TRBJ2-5,CASSYSETGTVGQYF,TGTGCCAGCAGTTACTCGGAAACCGGGACCGTTGGCCAGTACTTC
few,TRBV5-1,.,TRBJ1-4,CASSLDSPNQKLFF,TGCGCCAGCAGCTTGGACAGTCCTAACCAAAAACTGTTTTTT
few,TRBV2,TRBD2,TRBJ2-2,CASSPLAGDYTGELFF,TGTGCCAGCAGTCCCCTAGCGGGGGATTACACCGGGGAGCTGTTTTTT
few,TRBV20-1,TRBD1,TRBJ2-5,CSAGRDRSKETQYF,TGCAGTGCCGGTCGGGACAGGTCCAAAGAGACCCAGTACTTC
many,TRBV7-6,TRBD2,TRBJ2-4,CASAQGEGKNIQYF,TGTGCCAGCGCCCAAGGGGAGGGCAAAAACATTCAGTACTTC